The 17 T cell receptor beta chains given below trace back to one sample, sequenced in a study of T cell repertoires in cytomegalovirus infection. Antigens for these TCRs are unknown. A single record per CDR3 protein comes from TCRdb applying MiXCR to the reads. This sample has approximately 260,000 distinct CDR3 sequences, with 20% to 25% found just once. The sequencing used cultured PBMCs, collected from culture after CMV antigen stimulation. The source of these receptors is a human donor in good health (CMV status not recorded). Some clones in this sample may be carry-over from other donors' samples.

The chain is built from TRBV18 and TRBJ2-3; no firm D call. V lost 4 bases and J lost 2, with 10 bases in between. The germline gives CDR1 KGHSH, CDR2 LQKENI. This CDR3 has 14 amino acids. The CDR3 sequence: CASSQISNTDTQYF. The CDR3 region has the DNA TGTGCCAGCTCACAGATCAGCAACACAGATACGCAGTATTTT. Combining the CDR3 with reference TRBV18 and TRBJ2-3 gives the whole variable domain NAGVMQNPRHLVRRRGQEARLRCSPMKGHSHVYWYRQLPEEGLKFMVYLQKENIIDESGMPKERFSAEFPKEGPSILRIQQVVRGDSAAYFCASSQISNTDTQYFGPGTRLTVL.

This clonotype was recorded a few times. This chain joins TRBV4-1 and TRBJ1-1; D is ambiguous. The CDR3 is 16 residues long. CDR1 is MGHRA and CDR2 is YSYEKL in the germline V gene. Trimming shortened V by 2 bases and J by 6 bases, and 19 bases separated the two germline ends. The CDR3 coding sequence is TGCGCCAGCAGCCAACCCGGGAGAACTGTCCGCGCTGAAGCTTTCTTT. As protein: CASSQPGRTVRAEAFF.

This clonotype showed up many times. This chain uses TRBV7-3 with TRBJ2-3, with 15 bases that match TRBD2. This CDR3 has 19 amino acids. The germline CDR1 and CDR2 sequences are SGHTA and FQGTGA. The V segment lost 5 bases and the J segment 4 bases; nucleotides outside the gene matches: 13. The CDR3 region has the DNA TGTGCCAGCAGCGCGGGACTAGCGGGAGGCGGTCGGGGGTCAGATACGCAGTATTTT. This codes for CASSAGLAGGGRGSDTQYF. Complete variable domain (other parts from reference TRBV7-3 and TRBJ2-3): GAGVSQTPSNKVTEKGKYVELRCDPISGHTALYWYRQSLGQGPEFLIYFQGTGAADDSGLPNDRFFAVRPEGSVSTLKIQRTERGDSAVYLCASSAGLAGGGRGSDTQYFGPGTRLTVL.

This chain uses TRBV18 with TRBJ2-1; D gene ambiguous. CDR1 and CDR2 from the germline V gene are KGHSH and LQKENI. V dropped 2 bases and J dropped 2 bases, with 13 bases sitting between them. This CDR3 contains 16 residues. In DNA, the CDR3 is TGTGCCAGCTCACCAAGGCGGTCCCCAGCCTACAATGAGCAGTTCTTC. Amino acids: CASSPRRSPAYNEQFF.

This clonotype was recorded a few times. V gene TRBV12-3 or TRBV12-4 combines with J gene TRBJ2-7, with 8 bases that match TRBD1. The V and J ends lost 5 bases and 2 bases, in that order; junction bases with no gene match: 5. This CDR3 spans 14 amino acids. The CDR3 DNA is TGTGCCAGCAGTCCTTACAGGGGGGCCTACGAGCAGTACTTC. Its translation is CASSPYRGAYEQYF.

Many counts were recorded for this clonotype. V gene TRBV7-9 combines with J gene TRBJ2-7; either TRBD1 or TRBD2 may supply D (5 bases each). The germline V and J ends were trimmed by 3 bases and 1 base, with 10 bases remaining between them. Germline CDR1 and CDR2: SEHNR and FQNEAQ (reference sequence). The CDR3 extends over 14 amino acids. The CDR3 nucleotides are TGTGCCAGCAGCTTTGATGGGGGATCCTACGAGCAGTACTTC. Amino acid sequence: CASSFDGGSYEQYF.

This clonotype came up a few times. The chain joins TRBV14 to TRBJ2-7; 8 nucleotides line up with TRBD1. V shed 4 bases and J 6 bases; nucleotides not matched to a gene: 8. This CDR3 contains 14 residues. Germline V gene data show CDR1 as SGHDN and CDR2 as FVKESK. CDR3 in DNA: TGTGCCAGCAGCCGGGTGGACAGGGTTTCCGAGCAGTACGTC. Its protein is CASSRVDRVSEQYV.

V gene TRBV7-2 combines with J gene TRBJ1-5; 8 positions match TRBD1. In germline, CDR1 is SGHTA, CDR2 FQGNSA. V lost 5 bases to trimming and J lost 6 bases; unmatched junction nucleotides: 9. This CDR3 is 15 amino acids long. The CDR3 sequence: CASSPITGGGQPQHF. The CDR3 DNA is TGTGCCAGCAGCCCCATTACAGGGGGAGGTCAGCCCCAGCATTTT.

The chain recombines TRBV5-1 with TRBJ2-1; the D gene is possibly TRBD2 (5 bases). The CDR3 has 13 amino acids. V lost 9 bases and J 5 bases, leaving 15 bases between the germline ends. Germline V CDR1 and CDR2: SGHRS, YFSETQ. For the CDR3, the DNA is TGCGCCACCAGTCCGGGGTTAAACAATGAGCAGTTCTTC. Its protein is CATSPGLNNEQFF.

The chain uses TRBV11-2 and TRBJ1-2; 9 bases map to TRBD1. The CDR3 extends over 15 amino acids. The germline gives CDR1 SGHAT, CDR2 FQNNGV. The trim removed 5 bases at V and 4 bases at J, leaving 8 bases unmatched. CDR3 protein: CASSPRQGVGYGYTF. In nucleotides, the CDR3 is TGTGCCAGCAGCCCCAGACAGGGGGTGGGCTATGGCTACACCTTC.

This clonotype was counted a few times. V gene TRBV18 combines with J gene TRBJ2-2; the match to TRBD1 covers 9 bases. The V gene's germline CDR1 is KGHSH and CDR2 LQKENI. This CDR3 spans 18 amino acids. Trimming cost V 0 bases and J 0 bases; bases outside gene matches: 5. Here the CDR3 DNA reads TGTGCCAGCTCACCACCGTGGACAGGGGTGCCGAACACCGGGGAGCTGTTTTTT. Its protein product is CASSPPWTGVPNTGELFF.

The gene calls are TRBV6-2 or TRBV6-3 and TRBJ2-1, with 12 bases fitting TRBD2. The CDR3 extends over 16 amino acids. Germline CDR1 reads MNHEY; CDR2 reads SVGEGT. The junction had 10 bases not matched to a gene; V was cut back by 6 bases and J by 7 bases. DNA for the CDR3: TGTGCCAGCAGGTCGCTAGCGGGAGGGCCTTTGAATGAGCAGTTCTTC. This encodes CASRSLAGGPLNEQFF.

This clonotype showed up just a few times. This chain links TRBV11-1 with TRBJ2-7; D gene ambiguous. V was shortened by 1 base and J by 4 bases, with 5 bases between the two germline ends. The CDR3 runs 12 residues. CDR1 and CDR2 from the germline V gene are SGHAT and FQDESV (reference sequence). The CDR3 bases are TGTGCCAGCAGCTTAGAACAGTACGAGCAGTACTTC. Residues: CASSLEQYEQYF.

The CDR3 region is CASSQDGRDSLGNIQYF. The CDR3 DNA reads TGTGCCAGCAGCCAAGACGGTCGGGACAGCCTAGGGAACATTCAGTACTTC. V is TRBV4-2 and J is TRBJ2-4; 7 bases are a match to TRBD1. Trimming at V came to 0 bases and at J to 7 bases, leaving 12 bases not matched to a gene. Germline V CDR1 and CDR2: LGHNA, YNFKEQ. The CDR3 sequence is 17 residues long.

The chain links TRBV6-2 or TRBV6-3 to TRBJ2-3, with a tentative D call TRBD1 (5 bases). The CDR3 is 16 amino acids. The germline CDR1 and CDR2 sequences are MNHEY and SVGEGT. The V end lost 1 base, the J end lost 5 bases, and 16 bases lay between the germline ends. The CDR3 spells CASSYFGRERGDTQYF. The CDR3 nucleotides are TGTGCCAGCAGTTACTTCGGCAGAGAAAGGGGAGATACGCAGTATTTT.

This clonotype came up a few times. The V gene is TRBV7-2, the J gene TRBJ2-1; no definite D call. V was clipped by 0 bases and J by 8 bases, with 11 bases between them. The germline V gene has CDR1 SGHTA and CDR2 FQGNSA. This CDR3 has 14 amino acids. CDR3 amino acids: CASSLASASDEQFF. The DNA of the CDR3 is TGTGCCAGCAGCTTAGCTTCTGCCTCCGATGAGCAGTTCTTC.

This clonotype was picked up many times. This rearrangement joins TRBV7-2 to TRBJ1-2; 7 bases are shared with TRBD1. V was clipped by 0 bases and J by 8 bases; unmatched bases: 6. The germline V gene has CDR1 SGHTA and CDR2 FQGNSA. The CDR3 runs 14 residues. The CDR3 spells CASSLAGGEQGYTF. CDR3 coding DNA: TGTGCCAGCAGCTTAGCAGGGGGCGAACAAGGCTACACCTTC.